One and the same sample provided the 15 T cell receptor beta chains below, sequenced in a study of vaccination and CD4 T cells after COVID-19. Antigens of these TCRs are unknown. Treatment in this sample: approximately 10-day PBMC culture with coronavirus spike peptide pools or control peptides (ViraFEST assay). Cultured CD4+ T-cell DNA underwent Oncomine TCR Beta short-read sequencing. TCRdb independently ran MiXCR on the PCR reads; one entry per CDR3 protein. The data contain about 11,000 distinct CDR3 sequences, over 65% of them singletons. Specimen: CD4+ T cells from blood, cultured in vitro. These receptors were collected from a human donor who had recovered from COVID-19.

V is TRBV15 and J is TRBJ1-5; D uncertain. Trimming cost V 8 bases and J 6 bases, with 11 bases left between them. Germline loops: CDR1 LNHNV, CDR2 YYDKDF (reference sequence). This CDR3 has 12 residues. DNA for the CDR3: TGTGCCACCGGGAGGACCGGTCAGCCCCAGCATTTT. This codes for CATGRTGQPQHF.

The chain has TRBV9 and TRBJ2-7; 7 bases align to TRBD2. V shed 4 bases, J shed 6 bases, and the junction held 16 bases outside the gene matches. Germline CDR1 is SGDLS and CDR2 is YYNGEE. There are 16 residues in the CDR3. The CDR3 reads CASSSGDYLGLGEQYF. The DNA for the CDR3 is TGTGCCAGCAGCTCCGGGGACTACCTGGGACTGGGCGAGCAGTACTTC.

The V and J genes are TRBV27 and TRBJ1-5, with a tentative D call TRBD1 (6 bases). CDR3 size: 16 residues. V was cut by 6 bases and J by 2 bases, with 17 bases left in between. The germline gives CDR1 MNHEY, CDR2 SMNVEV (reference sequence). CDR3 nucleotides: TGTGCCAGCAGCCGAGGTGGGGGCTGGGGCAATCAGCCCCAGCATTTT. Amino acid sequence: CASSRGGGWGNQPQHF.

CDR3 nucleotide sequence: TGCAGTGCTTACAGGGAGGACTATGGCTACACCTTC. Translation: CSAYREDYGYTF. This chain links TRBV20-1 with TRBJ1-2, with a possible D match to TRBD1 (6 bases). Germline CDR1 DFQATT, CDR2 SNEGSKA (reference sequence). This CDR3 region has 12 residues. Deletions cut 5 bases from V and 3 bases from J, with 10 bases between.

The chain recombines TRBV19 with TRBJ1-2, with 7 bases lining up with TRBD1. The V segment lost 7 bases and the J segment 1 base; nucleotides outside the gene matches: 9. CDR3 length equals 15 residues. Germline V gene sequence: CDR1 LNHDA, CDR2 SQIVND (reference sequence). The CDR3 here is CASTPGNRGNYGYTF. Here the CDR3 DNA reads TGTGCCAGTACCCCAGGGAACAGGGGTAACTATGGCTACACCTTC.

This chain connects TRBV20-1 to TRBJ1-2; 8 nucleotides align to TRBD1. The length of the CDR3 is 13 residues. The V gene end was trimmed by 7 bases and the J gene end by 3 bases; junction bases not matched to a gene: 7. Germline CDR1 reads DFQATT; CDR2 reads SNEGSKA (reference sequence). For the CDR3, the DNA is TGCAGTGACCCCCCAGGGGGCGACTATGGCTACACCTTC. It yields the protein CSDPPGGDYGYTF.

The chain is built from TRBV7-9 and TRBJ2-7; 10 positions agree with TRBD1. The V gene's germline CDR1 is SEHNR and CDR2 FQNEAQ (reference sequence). The J segment lost 5 bases and the V segment lost 8 bases, leaving 12 bases of the junction unmatched. The CDR3 has 15 amino acids. The CDR3 loop is CASSLRGQGSNEQYF. The DNA for the CDR3 is TGTGCCAGCTCCCTAAGGGGACAGGGGTCGAACGAGCAGTACTTC.

J is TRBJ1-1 and V is TRBV6-1; a possible D gene is TRBD1 (6 bases). The length of the CDR3 is 12 residues. Germline lookup yields CDR1 MNHNS and CDR2 SASEGT. V was trimmed by 6 bases and J by 4 bases, leaving 9 bases between them. CDR3 residues: CASSSDSTEAFF. The CDR3 nucleotides read TGTGCCAGCAGCTCGGACAGCACTGAAGCTTTCTTT.

CDR3 loop: CASSFPDRASNEQYF. The CDR3 DNA reads TGTGCCAGCAGTTTTCCCGACAGGGCTAGCAACGAGCAGTACTTC. V is TRBV28 and J is TRBJ2-7; 7 nucleotides align to TRBD1. Germline loops: CDR1 MDHEN, CDR2 SYDVKM. This CDR3 has 15 residues. V trimming: 3 bases; J trimming: 5 bases; junction bases outside the gene matches: 10.

The CDR3 sequence is CASRVDRVANQPQHF. The CDR3 coding sequence is TGTGCCAGCAGGGTAGACAGGGTGGCAAATCAGCCCCAGCATTTT. The chain has TRBV28 and TRBJ1-5; the match to TRBD1 covers 7 bases. The CDR3 length is 15 residues. V was clipped by 6 bases and J by 4 bases; unmatched bases: 9. The germline V gene encodes CDR1 MDHEN and CDR2 SYDVKM.

The count of this clonotype is one. The rearrangement links TRBV7-8 to TRBJ1-5; tentatively, D is TRBD1 (5 bases). CDR1 and CDR2 (germline): SGHVS, FQNEAQ. The CDR3 sequence is 14 residues long. Deletions cut 4 bases from V and 4 bases from J, with 11 bases between. The CDR3 DNA sequence: TGTGCCAGCAGCTACAGGTCTGAGAATCAGCCCCAGCATTTT. The encoded protein is CASSYRSENQPQHF.

The chain has TRBV20-1 and TRBJ2-1; weak D call: TRBD2 (5 bases). Trimming removed 2 bases at V and 2 bases at J, with 10 bases between. CDR1 is DFQATT, CDR2 SNEGSKA, per germline (reference sequence). The CDR3 extends over 14 amino acids. Here the CDR3 DNA reads TGCAGTGCTAGACCCGGGATTACCTACAATGAGCAGTTCTTC. Translated: CSARPGITYNEQFF.

The V gene is TRBV19, the J gene TRBJ1-2; 7 nucleotides align to TRBD1. The junction had 7 bases not matched to a gene; V was cut back by 5 bases and J by 4 bases. The CDR3 loop spans 14 amino acids. Germline CDR1 reads LNHDA; CDR2 reads SQIVND (reference sequence). The CDR3 here is CASSAPGQFYGYTF. The CDR3 region has the DNA TGTGCCAGTAGTGCACCGGGACAGTTCTATGGCTACACCTTC.

The chain has TRBV20-1 and TRBJ2-7; TRBD2 is a possible D gene (6 bases). V was pared by 7 bases and J by 2 bases, with 15 bases between. Germline CDR1 and CDR2: DFQATT and SNEGSKA (reference sequence). This CDR3 is built from 13 residues. The CDR3 DNA follows: TGCAGTGGGGTTGGGGACTTCACCTACGAGCAGTACTTC. This gives the protein CSGVGDFTYEQYF.

This clonotype came up once. J is TRBJ1-2 and V is TRBV7-2; D possibly corresponds to TRBD1 (6 bases). Looked up from germline, CDR1 is SGHTA and CDR2 is FQGNSA. The CDR3 runs to 15 residues. Trimming cost V 5 bases and J 4 bases, with 17 bases left between them. The CDR3 DNA is TGTGCCAGCAGCCTACAGGACAGTAGACGCTATGGCTACACCTTC. Amino acid sequence: CASSLQDSRRYGYTF.